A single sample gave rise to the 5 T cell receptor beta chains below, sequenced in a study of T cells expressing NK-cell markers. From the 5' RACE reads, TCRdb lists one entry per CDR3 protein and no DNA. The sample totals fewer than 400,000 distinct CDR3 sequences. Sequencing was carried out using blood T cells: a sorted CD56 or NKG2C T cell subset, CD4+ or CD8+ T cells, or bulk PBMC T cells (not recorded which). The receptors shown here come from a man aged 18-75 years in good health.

The CDR3 loop reads CASSAFRQSTDTQYF. V usage is TRBV5-1 and J usage is TRBJ2-3; TCRdb selects TRBD1, and the lack of DNA leaves this call unchecked. This CDR3 has 15 amino acids. The germline V gene encodes CDR1 SGHRS and CDR2 YFSETQ.

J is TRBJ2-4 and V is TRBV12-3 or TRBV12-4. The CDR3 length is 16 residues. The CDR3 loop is CASSFGQSYSKNIQYF.

This CDR3 reads CASNEASRAYEQYF. V is TRBV6-1 and J is TRBJ2-7; TCRdb picks TRBD2, but there is no DNA to check that call. This CDR3 is 14 amino acids long. Germline V gene data show CDR1 as MNHNS and CDR2 as SASEGT.

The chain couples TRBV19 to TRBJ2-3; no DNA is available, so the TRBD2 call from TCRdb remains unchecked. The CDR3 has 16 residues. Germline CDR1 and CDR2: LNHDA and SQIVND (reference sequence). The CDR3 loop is CASSPLQYLGTDTQYF.

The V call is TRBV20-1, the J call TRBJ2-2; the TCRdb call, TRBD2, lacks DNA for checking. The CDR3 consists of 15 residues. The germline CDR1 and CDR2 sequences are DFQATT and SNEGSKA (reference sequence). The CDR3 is CSARLGGRVTGELFF.